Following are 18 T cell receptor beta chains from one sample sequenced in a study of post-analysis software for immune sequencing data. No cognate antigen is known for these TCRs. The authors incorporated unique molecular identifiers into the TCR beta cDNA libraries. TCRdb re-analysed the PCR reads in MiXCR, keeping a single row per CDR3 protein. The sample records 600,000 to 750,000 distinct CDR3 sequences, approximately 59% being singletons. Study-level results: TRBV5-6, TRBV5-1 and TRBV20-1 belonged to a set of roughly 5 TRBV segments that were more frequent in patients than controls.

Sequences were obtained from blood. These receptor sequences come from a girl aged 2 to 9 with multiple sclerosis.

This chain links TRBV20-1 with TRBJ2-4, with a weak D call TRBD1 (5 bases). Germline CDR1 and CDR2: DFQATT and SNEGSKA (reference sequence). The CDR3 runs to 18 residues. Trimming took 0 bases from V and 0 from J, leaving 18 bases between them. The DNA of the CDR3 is TGCAGTGCTAGAGATGGTCCGGCGGCAGGGCTAGCCAAAAACATTCAGTACTTC. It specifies CSARDGPAAGLAKNIQYF.

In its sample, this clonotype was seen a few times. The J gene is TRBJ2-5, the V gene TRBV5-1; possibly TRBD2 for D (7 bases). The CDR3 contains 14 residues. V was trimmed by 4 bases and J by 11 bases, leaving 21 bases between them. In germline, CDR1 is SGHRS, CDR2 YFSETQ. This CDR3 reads CASSGGRGAGEQYF. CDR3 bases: TGCGCCAGCAGCGGGGGACGGGGGGCCGGTGAGCAGTACTTC.

CDR3 nucleotide sequence: TGTGCCAGCAGCATAACGCCGGGACTAGTTAATGAGCAGTTCTTC. It specifies CASSITPGLVNEQFF. This chain joins TRBV9 and TRBJ2-1; TRBD2 matches 8 bases. The junction had 10 bases not matched to a gene; V was cut back by 4 bases and J by 7 bases. This CDR3 has 15 amino acids. Germline CDR1 SGDLS, CDR2 YYNGEE.

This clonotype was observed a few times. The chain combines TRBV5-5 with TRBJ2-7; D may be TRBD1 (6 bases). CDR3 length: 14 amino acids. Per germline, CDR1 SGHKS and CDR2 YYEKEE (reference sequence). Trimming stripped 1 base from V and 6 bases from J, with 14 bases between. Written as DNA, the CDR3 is TGTGCCAGCAGCTTGATAACAGGGCAATCCGAGCAGTACTTC. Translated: CASSLITGQSEQYF.

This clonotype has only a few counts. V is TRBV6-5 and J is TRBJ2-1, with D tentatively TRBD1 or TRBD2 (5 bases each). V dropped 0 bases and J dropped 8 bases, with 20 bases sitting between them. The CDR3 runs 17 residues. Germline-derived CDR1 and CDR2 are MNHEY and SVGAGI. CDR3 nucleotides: TGTGCCAGCAGTTACTCGATTGTTGTGGGGGAATTCGATGAGCAGTTCTTC. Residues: CASSYSIVVGEFDEQFF.

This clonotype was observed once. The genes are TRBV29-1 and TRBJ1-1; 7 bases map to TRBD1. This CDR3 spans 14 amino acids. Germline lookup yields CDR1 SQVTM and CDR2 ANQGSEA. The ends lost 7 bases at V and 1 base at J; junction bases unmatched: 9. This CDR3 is CSAAGTEGNTEAFF. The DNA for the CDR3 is TGCAGCGCCGCCGGGACAGAAGGGAACACTGAAGCTTTCTTT. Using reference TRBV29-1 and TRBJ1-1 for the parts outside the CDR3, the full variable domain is SAVISQKPSRDICQRGTSLTIQCQVDSQVTMMFWYRQQPGQSLTLIATANQGSEATYESGFVIDKFPISRPNLTFSTLTVSNMSPEDSSIYLCSAAGTEGNTEAFFGQGTRLTVV.

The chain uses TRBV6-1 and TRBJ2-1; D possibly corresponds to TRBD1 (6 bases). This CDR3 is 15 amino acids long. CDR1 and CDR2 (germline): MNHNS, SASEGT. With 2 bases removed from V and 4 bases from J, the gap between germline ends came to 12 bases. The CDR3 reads CASSERGMQYNEQFF. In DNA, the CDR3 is TGTGCCAGCAGTGAAAGGGGGATGCAATACAATGAGCAGTTCTTC.

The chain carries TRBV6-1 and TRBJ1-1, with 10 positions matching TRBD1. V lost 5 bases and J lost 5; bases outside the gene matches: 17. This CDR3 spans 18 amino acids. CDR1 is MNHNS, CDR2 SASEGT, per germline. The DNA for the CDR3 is TGTGCCAGCAGTAGGAGGGCCGGGACAGGGGTTATAGGGACTGAAGCTTTCTTT. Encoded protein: CASSRRAGTGVIGTEAFF.

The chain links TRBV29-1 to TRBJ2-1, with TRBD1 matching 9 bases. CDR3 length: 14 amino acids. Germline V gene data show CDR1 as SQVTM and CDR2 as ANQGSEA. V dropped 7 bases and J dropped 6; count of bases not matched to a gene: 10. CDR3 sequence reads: CSGLQGASVNEQFF. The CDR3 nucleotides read TGCAGCGGTCTACAGGGGGCGTCAGTCAATGAGCAGTTCTTC.

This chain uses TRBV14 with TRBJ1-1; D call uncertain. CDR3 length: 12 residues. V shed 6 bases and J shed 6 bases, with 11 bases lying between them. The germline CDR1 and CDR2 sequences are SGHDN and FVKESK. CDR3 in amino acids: CASSQIDAEAFF. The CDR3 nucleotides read TGTGCCAGCAGTCAAATCGACGCTGAAGCTTTCTTT.

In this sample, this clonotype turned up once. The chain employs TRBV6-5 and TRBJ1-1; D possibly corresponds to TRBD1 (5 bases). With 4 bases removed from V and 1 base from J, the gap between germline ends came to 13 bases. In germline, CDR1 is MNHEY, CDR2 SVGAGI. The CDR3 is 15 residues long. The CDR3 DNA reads TGTGCCAGCAGTTCGGGGGGGAGGAGGAACACTGAAGCTTTCTTT. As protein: CASSSGGRRNTEAFF.

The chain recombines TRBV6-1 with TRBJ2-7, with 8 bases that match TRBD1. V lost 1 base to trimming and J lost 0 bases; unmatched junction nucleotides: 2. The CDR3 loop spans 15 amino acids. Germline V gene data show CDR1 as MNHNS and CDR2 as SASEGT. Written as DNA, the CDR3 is TGTGCCAGCAGTGAAGGGACAGGGATCTCCTACGAGCAGTACTTC. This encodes CASSEGTGISYEQYF.

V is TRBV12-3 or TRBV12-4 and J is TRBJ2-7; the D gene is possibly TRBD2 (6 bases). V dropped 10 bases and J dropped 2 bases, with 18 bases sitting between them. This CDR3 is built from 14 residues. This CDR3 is CATTSWRGAYEQYF. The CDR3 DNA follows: TGTGCCACCACTAGTTGGCGGGGAGCCTACGAGCAGTACTTC.

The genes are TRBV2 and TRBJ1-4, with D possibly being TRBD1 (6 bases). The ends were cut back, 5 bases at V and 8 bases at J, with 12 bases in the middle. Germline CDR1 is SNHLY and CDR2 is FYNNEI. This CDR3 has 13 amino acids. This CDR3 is CASSRDTAEKLFF. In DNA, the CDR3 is TGTGCCAGCAGTCGGGACACTGCGGAAAAACTGTTTTTT.

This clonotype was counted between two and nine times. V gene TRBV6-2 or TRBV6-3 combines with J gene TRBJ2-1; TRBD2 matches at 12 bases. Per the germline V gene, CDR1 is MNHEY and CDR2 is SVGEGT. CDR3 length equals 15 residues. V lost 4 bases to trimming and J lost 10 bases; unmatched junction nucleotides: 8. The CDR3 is CASSSETSGGGEQFF. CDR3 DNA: TGTGCCAGCAGTTCAGAGACTAGCGGGGGTGGCGAGCAGTTCTTC.

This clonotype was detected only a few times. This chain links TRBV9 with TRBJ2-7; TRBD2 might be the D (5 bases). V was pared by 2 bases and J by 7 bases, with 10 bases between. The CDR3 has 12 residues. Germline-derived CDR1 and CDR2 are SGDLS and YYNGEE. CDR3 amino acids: CASSVPGNEQYF. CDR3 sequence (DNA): TGTGCCAGCAGCGTGCCCGGGAATGAGCAGTACTTC.

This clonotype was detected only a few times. The chain's CDR3 is CSARSGGARGPYEQYF. Here the CDR3 DNA reads TGCAGTGCTAGATCCGGGGGGGCCCGCGGGCCCTACGAGCAGTACTTC. The chain is built from TRBV20-1 and TRBJ2-7, with TRBD2 matching over 8 bases. The germline gives CDR1 DFQATT, CDR2 SNEGSKA (reference sequence). The junction had 11 bases not matched to a gene; V was cut back by 2 bases and J by 2 bases. There are 16 residues in the CDR3.

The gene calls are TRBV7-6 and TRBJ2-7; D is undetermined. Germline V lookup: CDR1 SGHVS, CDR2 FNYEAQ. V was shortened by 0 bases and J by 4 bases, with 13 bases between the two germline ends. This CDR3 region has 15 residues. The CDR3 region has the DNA TGTGCCAGCAGCTTAGCGGGGAACGACCTGTACGAGCAGTACTTC. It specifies CASSLAGNDLYEQYF. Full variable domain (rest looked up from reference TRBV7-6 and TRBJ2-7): GAGVSQSPRYKVTKRGQDVALRCDPISGHVSLYWYRQALGQGPEFLTYFNYEAQQDKSGLPNDRFSAERPEGSISTLTIQRTEQRDSAMYRCASSLAGNDLYEQYFGPGTRLTVT.